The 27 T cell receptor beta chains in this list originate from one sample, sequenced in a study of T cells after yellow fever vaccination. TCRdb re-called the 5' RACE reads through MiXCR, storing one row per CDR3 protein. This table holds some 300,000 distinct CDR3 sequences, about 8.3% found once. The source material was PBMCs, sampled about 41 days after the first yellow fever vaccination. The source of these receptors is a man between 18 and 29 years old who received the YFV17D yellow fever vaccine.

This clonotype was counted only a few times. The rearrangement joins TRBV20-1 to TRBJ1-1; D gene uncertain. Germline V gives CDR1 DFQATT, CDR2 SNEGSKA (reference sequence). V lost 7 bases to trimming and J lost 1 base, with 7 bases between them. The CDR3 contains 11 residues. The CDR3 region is CSGGENTEAFF. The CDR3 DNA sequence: TGCAGTGGAGGAGAGAACACTGAAGCTTTCTTT.

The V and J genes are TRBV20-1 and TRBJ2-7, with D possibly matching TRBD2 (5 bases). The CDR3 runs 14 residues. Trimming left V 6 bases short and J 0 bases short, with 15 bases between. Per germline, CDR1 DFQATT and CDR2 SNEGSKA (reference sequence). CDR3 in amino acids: CSAIDPGSSYEQYF. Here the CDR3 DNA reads TGCAGTGCAATTGATCCGGGGAGCTCCTACGAGCAGTACTTC.

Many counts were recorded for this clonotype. In nucleotides, the CDR3 is TGTGCCAGCAGTCAGACAGGGGGCCGGGGCTACACCTTC. This encodes CASSQTGGRGYTF. The V call is TRBV12-3 or TRBV12-4, the J call TRBJ1-2, with TRBD1 identical over 10 bases. J lost 8 bases, V lost 5 bases, and 5 bases had no gene match. This CDR3 region has 13 residues.

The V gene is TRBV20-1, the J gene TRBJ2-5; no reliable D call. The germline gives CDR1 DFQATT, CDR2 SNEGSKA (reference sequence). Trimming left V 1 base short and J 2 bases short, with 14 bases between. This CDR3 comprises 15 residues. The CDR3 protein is CSARGSPPGQETQYF. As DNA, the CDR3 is TGCAGTGCTAGAGGAAGCCCCCCCGGACAAGAGACCCAGTACTTC.

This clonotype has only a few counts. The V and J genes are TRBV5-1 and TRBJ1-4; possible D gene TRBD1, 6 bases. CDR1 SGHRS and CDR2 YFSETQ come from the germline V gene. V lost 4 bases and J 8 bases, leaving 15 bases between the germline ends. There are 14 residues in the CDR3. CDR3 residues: CASSARWDKEKLFF. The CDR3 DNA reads TGCGCCAGCAGCGCCCGGTGGGACAAGGAAAAACTGTTTTTT.

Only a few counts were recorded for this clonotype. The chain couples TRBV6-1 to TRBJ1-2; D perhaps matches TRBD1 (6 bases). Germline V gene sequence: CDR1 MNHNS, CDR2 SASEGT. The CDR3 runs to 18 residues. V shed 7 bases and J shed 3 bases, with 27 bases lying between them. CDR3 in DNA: TGTGCCAGCACCCCAATGGGGGGCTCTTCGCAATCTGACTATGGCTACACCTTC. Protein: CASTPMGGSSQSDYGYTF.

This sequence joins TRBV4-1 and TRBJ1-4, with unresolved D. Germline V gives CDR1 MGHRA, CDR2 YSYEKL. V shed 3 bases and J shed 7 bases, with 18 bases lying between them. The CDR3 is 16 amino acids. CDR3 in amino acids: CASSHAGTTSGEKLFF. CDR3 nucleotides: TGCGCCAGCAGCCATGCCGGCACAACCTCGGGTGAAAAACTGTTTTTT.

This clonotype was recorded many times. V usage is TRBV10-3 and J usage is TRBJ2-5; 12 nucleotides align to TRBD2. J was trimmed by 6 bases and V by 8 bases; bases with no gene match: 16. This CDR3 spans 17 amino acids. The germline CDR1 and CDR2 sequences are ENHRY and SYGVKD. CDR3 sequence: CAIWSPGASGGAQTQYF. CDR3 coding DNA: TGTGCCATCTGGAGCCCTGGGGCTAGCGGGGGGGCCCAGACCCAGTACTTC.

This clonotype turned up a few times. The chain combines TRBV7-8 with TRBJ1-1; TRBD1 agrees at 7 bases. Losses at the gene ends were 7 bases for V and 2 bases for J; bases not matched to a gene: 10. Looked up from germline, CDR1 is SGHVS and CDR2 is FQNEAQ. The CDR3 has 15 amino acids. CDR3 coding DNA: TGTGCCAGCATCCCTCACAGGGGAAGAAACACTGAAGCTTTCTTT. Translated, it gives CASIPHRGRNTEAFF.

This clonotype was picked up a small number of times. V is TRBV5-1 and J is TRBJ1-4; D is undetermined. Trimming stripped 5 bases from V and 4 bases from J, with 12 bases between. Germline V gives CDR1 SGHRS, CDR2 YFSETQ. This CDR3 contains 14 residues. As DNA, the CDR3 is TGCGCCAGCAGTAACGGGCACGATAATGAAAAACTGTTTTTT. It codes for CASSNGHDNEKLFF.

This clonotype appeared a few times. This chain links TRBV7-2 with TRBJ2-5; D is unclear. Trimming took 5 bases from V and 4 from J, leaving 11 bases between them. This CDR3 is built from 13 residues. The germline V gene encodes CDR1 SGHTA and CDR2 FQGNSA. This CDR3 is CASSPSGPETQYF. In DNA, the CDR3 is TGTGCCAGCAGCCCCTCCGGGCCAGAGACCCAGTACTTC.

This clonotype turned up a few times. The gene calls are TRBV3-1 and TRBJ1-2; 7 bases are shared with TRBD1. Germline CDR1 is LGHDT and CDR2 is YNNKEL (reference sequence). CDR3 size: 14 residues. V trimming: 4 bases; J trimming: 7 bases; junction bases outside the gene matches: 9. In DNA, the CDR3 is TGTGCCAGCAGCCCACCTTGGACAGGCGGTGGCTACACCTTC. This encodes CASSPPWTGGGYTF.

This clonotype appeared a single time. CDR3 in DNA: TGTGCCAGCAGCTTAACGGACAGCCAGCCCCAGCATTTT. Translated, it gives CASSLTDSQPQHF. This chain connects TRBV7-6 to TRBJ1-5, with D perhaps matching TRBD1 (6 bases). The CDR3 length is 13 residues. V lost 2 bases to trimming and J lost 7 bases, with 9 bases between them. CDR1 and CDR2 (germline): SGHVS, FNYEAQ.

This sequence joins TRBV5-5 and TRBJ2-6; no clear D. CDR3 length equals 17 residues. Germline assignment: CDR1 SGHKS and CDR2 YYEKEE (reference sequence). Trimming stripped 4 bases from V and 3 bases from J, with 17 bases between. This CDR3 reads CASSRDAFGDGANVLTF. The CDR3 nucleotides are TGTGCCAGCAGCCGCGACGCATTTGGGGATGGGGCCAACGTCCTGACTTTC.

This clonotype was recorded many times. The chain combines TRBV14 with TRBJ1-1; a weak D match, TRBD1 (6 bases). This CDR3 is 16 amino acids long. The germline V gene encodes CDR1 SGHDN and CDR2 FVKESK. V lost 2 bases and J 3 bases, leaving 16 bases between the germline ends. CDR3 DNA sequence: TGTGCCAGCAGCCAATGGGACACCCGCTGGGACACTGAAGCTTTCTTT. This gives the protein CASSQWDTRWDTEAFF. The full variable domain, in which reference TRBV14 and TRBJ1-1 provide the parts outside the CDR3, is EAGVTQFPSHSVIEKGQTVTLRCDPISGHDNLYWYRRVMGKEIKFLLHFVKESKQDESGMPNNRFLAERTGGTYSTLKVQPAELEDSGVYFCASSQWDTRWDTEAFFGQGTRLTVV.

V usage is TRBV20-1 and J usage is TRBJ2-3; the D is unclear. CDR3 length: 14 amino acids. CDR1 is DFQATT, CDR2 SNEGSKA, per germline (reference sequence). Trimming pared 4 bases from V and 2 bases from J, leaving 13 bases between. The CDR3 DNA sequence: TGCAGTGCTAACAAGCCGGGTCACACAGATACGCAGTATTTT. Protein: CSANKPGHTDTQYF.

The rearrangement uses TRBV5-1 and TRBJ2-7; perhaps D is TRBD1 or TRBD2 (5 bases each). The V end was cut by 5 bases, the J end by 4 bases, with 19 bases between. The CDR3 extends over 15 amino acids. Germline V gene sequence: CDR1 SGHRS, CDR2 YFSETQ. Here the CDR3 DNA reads TGCGCCAGCAGAACCTCGGGACGGGAAGGTTACGAGCAGTACTTC. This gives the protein CASRTSGREGYEQYF.

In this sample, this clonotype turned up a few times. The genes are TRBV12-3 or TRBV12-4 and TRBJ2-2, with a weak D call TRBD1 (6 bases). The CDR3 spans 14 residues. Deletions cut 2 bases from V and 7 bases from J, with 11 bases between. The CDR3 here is CASSLRGGVGELFF. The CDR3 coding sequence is TGTGCCAGCAGTTTAAGAGGGGGAGTCGGGGAGCTGTTTTTT.

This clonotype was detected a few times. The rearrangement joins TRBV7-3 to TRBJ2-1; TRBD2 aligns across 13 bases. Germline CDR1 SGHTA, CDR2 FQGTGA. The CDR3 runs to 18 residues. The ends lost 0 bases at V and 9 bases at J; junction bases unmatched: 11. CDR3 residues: CASSLTAKTSGGAGEQFF. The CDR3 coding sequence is TGTGCCAGCAGCTTAACGGCCAAAACTAGCGGGGGGGCTGGTGAGCAGTTCTTC. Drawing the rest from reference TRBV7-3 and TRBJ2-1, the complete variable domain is GAGVSQTPSNKVTEKGKYVELRCDPISGHTALYWYRQSLGQGPEFLIYFQGTGAADDSGLPNDRFFAVRPEGSVSTLKIQRTERGDSAVYLCASSLTAKTSGGAGEQFFGPGTRLTVL.

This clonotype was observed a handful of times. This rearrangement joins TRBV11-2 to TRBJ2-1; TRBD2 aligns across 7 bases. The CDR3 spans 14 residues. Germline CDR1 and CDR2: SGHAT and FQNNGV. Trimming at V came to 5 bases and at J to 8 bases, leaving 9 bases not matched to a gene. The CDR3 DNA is TGTGCCAGCAGCCCCACCCGGGGGGTCCATGAGCAGTTCTTC. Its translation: CASSPTRGVHEQFF.

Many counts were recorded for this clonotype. Here the CDR3 DNA reads TGTGCCAGCAGCTTGGGACTGGCGAACACTGAAGCTTTCTTT. Protein product: CASSLGLANTEAFF. V usage is TRBV11-2 and J usage is TRBJ1-1; weak D call: TRBD1 (5 bases). The CDR3 is made up of 14 amino acids. From germline, CDR1 is SGHAT and CDR2 FQNNGV. V lost 3 bases and J lost 1, with 9 bases in between. Full variable domain (remainder filled in from reference TRBV11-2 and TRBJ1-1): EAGVAQSPRYKIIEKRQSVAFWCNPISGHATLYWYQQILGQGPKLLIQFQNNGVVDDSQLPKDRFSAERLKGVDSTLKIQPAKLEDSAVYLCASSLGLANTEAFFGQGTRLTVV.

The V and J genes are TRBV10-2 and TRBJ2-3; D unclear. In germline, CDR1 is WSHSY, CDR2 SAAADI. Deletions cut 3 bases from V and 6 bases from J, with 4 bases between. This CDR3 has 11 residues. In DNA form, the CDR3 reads TGCGCCAGCAGTGAATGGGATACGCAGTATTTT. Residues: CASSEWDTQYF.

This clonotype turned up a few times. The DNA for the CDR3 is TGCGCCAGCCGGCAGGGACATTCACCCCTCCACTTT. Translated, it gives CASRQGHSPLHF. V is TRBV5-1 and J is TRBJ1-6; a possible D gene is TRBD1 (5 bases). Looked up from germline, CDR1 is SGHRS and CDR2 is YFSETQ. The V end lost 7 bases, the J end lost 8 bases, and 10 bases lay between the germline ends. CDR3 length: 12 residues.

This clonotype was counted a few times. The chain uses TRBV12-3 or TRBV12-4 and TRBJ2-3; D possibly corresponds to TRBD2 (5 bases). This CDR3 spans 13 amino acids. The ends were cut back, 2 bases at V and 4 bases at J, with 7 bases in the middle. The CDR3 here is CASSLRLPDTQYF. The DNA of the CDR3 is TGTGCCAGCAGTTTAAGACTACCAGATACGCAGTATTTT.

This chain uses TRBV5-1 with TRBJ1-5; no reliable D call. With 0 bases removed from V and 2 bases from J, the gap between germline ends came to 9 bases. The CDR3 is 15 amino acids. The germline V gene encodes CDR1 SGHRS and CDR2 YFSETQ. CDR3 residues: CASSLGAMGNQPQHF. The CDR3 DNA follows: TGCGCCAGCAGCTTGGGGGCTATGGGCAATCAGCCCCAGCATTTT.

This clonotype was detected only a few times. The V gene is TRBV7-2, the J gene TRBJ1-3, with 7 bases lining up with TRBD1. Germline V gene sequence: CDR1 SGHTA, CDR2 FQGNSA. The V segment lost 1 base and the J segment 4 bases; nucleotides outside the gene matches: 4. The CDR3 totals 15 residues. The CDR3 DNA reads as TGTGCCAGCAGCTTAGGAGGGGGCGGGGGAAACACCATATATTTT. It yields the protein CASSLGGGGGNTIYF.

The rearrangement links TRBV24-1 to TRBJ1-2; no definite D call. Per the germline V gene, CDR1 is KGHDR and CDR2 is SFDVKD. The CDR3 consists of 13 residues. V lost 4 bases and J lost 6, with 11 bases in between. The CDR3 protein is CATSERTEDGYTF. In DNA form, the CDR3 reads TGTGCCACCAGTGAGCGGACCGAGGATGGCTACACCTTC.